Detailed here is one T cell receptor (beta chain). What it binds is not known. This record belongs to a study of CD8 T cells in ankylosing spondylitis. Regarding the study as a whole: Disease-linked clones reportedly concentrated significantly in matched ankylosing spondylitis synovial fluid. Seemingly characteristic of ankylosing spondylitis blood was a TCR beta motif consisting of fewer than 10 highly homologous variants.

Germline-derived CDR1 and CDR2 are MNHNS and SASEGT. The CDR3 consists of 16 residues. Trimming took 6 bases from V and 0 from J, leaving 14 bases between them. Each CDR3 protein gets one entry after TCRdb re-called the 5' RACE reads with MiXCR. The sample gives 670,000 or so distinct CDR3 sequences, roughly 19% of which show up once; under 20% is in the top ten. This clonotype was obtained from a male donor with ankylosing spondylitis. Material for sequencing was blood, either unsorted or a sorted T cell fraction (not recorded which). This chain connects TRBV6-1 to TRBJ1-4, with D unresolved. The CDR3 region is CASSPFVAATNEKLFF. The DNA of the CDR3 is TGTGCCAGCAGCCCTTTCGTGGCTGCAACTAATGAAAAACTGTTTTTT.